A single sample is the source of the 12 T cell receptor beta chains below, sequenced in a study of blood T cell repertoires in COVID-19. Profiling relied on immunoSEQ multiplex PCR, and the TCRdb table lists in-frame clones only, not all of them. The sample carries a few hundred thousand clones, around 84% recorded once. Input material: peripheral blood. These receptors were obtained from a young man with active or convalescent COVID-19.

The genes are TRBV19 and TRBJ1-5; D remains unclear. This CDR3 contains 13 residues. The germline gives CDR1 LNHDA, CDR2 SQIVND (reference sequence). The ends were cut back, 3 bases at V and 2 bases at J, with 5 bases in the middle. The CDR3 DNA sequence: TGTGCCAGTAGTATGGGAGGCAATCAGCCCCAGCATTTT. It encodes CASSMGGNQPQHF.

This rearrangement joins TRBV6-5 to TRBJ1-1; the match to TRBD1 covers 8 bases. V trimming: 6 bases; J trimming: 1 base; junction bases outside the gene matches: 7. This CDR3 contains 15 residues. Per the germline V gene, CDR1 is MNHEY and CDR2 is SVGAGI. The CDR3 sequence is CASRKDRAGNTEAFF. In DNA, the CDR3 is TGTGCCAGCAGAAAGGACAGGGCGGGGAACACTGAAGCTTTCTTT.

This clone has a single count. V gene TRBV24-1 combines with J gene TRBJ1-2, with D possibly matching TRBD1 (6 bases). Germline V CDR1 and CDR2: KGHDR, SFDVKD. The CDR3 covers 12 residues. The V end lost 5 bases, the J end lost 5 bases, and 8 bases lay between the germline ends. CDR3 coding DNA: TGTGCCACCAGTGGCACAGGGTATGGCTACACCTTC. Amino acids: CATSGTGYGYTF.

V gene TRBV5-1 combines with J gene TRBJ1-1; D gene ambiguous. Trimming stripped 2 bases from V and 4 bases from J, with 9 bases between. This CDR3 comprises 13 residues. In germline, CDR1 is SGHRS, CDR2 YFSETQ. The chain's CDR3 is CASSFPGVTEAFF. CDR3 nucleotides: TGCGCCAGCAGCTTTCCGGGAGTCACTGAAGCTTTCTTT.

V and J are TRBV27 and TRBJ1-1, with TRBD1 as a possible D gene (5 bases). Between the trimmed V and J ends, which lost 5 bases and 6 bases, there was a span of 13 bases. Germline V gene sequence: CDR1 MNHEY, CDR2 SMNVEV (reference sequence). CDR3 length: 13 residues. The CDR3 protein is CASSPGHSPEAFF. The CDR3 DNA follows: TGTGCCAGCAGTCCCGGACATTCCCCTGAAGCTTTCTTT.

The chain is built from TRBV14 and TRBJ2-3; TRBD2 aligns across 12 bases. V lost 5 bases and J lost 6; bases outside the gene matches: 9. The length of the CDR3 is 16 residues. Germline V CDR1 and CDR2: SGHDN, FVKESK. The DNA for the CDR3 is TGTGCCAGCAGCGACCCGACTAGCGGGGGTTGGGATACGCAGTATTTT. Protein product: CASSDPTSGGWDTQYF.

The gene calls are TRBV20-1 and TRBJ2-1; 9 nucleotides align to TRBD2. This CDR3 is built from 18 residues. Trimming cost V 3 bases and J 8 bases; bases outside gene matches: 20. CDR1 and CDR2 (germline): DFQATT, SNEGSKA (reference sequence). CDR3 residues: CSASVHLWREGSRDEQFF. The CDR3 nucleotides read TGCAGTGCTAGTGTCCATCTATGGCGGGAGGGATCGAGGGATGAGCAGTTCTTC.

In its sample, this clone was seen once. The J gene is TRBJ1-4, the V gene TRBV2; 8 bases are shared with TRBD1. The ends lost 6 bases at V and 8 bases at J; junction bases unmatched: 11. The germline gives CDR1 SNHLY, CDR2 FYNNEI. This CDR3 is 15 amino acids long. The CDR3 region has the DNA TGTGCCAGCAGCTTCTCGACAGGGGAAAAAGAAAAACTGTTTTTT. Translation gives CASSFSTGEKEKLFF.

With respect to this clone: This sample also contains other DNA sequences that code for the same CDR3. CDR3 coding DNA: TGTGCCAGCAGCTTAGGGACAAACACTGAAGCTTTCTTT. This sequence encodes CASSLGTNTEAFF. The chain carries TRBV11-3 and TRBJ1-1; D is possibly TRBD1 (5 bases). The CDR3 length is 13 residues. The germline V and J ends were trimmed by 1 base and 2 bases, with 5 bases remaining between them. CDR1 is SGHNT, CDR2 YENEEA, per germline.

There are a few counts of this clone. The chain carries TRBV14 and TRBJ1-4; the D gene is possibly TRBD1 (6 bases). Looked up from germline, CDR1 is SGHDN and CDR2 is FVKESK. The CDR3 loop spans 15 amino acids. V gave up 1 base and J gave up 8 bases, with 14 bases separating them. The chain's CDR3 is CASSQASGGLEKLFF. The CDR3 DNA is TGTGCCAGCAGCCAAGCCTCGGGGGGCTTAGAAAAACTGTTTTTT.

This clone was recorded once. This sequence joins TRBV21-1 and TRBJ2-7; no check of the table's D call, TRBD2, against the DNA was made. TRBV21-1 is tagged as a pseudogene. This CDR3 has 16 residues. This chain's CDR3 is CASSKEGSGSSYEQYF. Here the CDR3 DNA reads TGTGCCAGCAGCAAAGAGGGTAGCGGGAGCTCCTACGAGCAGTACTTC.

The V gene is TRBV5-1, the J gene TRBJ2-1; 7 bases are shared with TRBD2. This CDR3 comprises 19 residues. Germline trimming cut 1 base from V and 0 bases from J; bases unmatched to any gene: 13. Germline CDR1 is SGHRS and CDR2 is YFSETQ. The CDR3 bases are TGCGCCAGCAGCTTGTCGGGAACCTATAGCGGGTCCTCCTACAATGAGCAGTTCTTC. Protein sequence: CASSLSGTYSGSSYNEQFF.